These T cell receptor beta chains were read from a single sample in a study of CD8+CD57+ T cells in acquired aplastic anemia. TCRdb called the reads again in MiXCR, with one record for every CDR3 protein. The table includes over 150,000 distinct CDR3 sequences, around 45% detected once. Sequencing input: sorted CD4+, CD8+, or CD8+CD57+ T cells (not recorded which) from PBMCs. The receptors originated from a human donor in good health. Both conserved end residues are part of each CDR3. D genes are given only for firm matches. Rows may omit the clone size; those that give it use once, few, many or a size class.

j_gene	d_gene	abundance	len	v_gene	CDR3nt	CDR3aa
TRBJ2-7	TRBD2	.	19	TRBV9	TGTGCCAGCAGCGTAGCTTTCGGGACTAGCGACGTTGGGTCCTACGAGCAGTACTTC	CASSVAFGTSDVGSYEQYF
TRBJ1-6	.	many	13	TRBV20-1	TGCAGTGCTAGAGTAGATATAAATTCACCCCTCCACTTT	CSARVDINSPLHF
TRBJ1-5	TRBD1	.	16	TRBV11-2	TGTGCCAGCAGCCCAGAAGGGCACAGGGGGAATCAGCCCCAGCATTTT	CASSPEGHRGNQPQHF
TRBJ1-5	TRBD1	.	13	TRBV6-5	TGTGCCAGCCGGAGGGACAGGGATATGCCCCAGCATTTT	CASRRDRDMPQHF
TRBJ1-1	TRBD1	many	12	TRBV10-3	TGTGCCAGTAGAACCGGACAGGGAGATGCTTTCTTT	CASRTGQGDAFF
TRBJ1-2	TRBD1	few	15	TRBV27	TGTGCCAGCAGCCGGGGACAGGGAGGGTACTATGGCTACACCTTC	CASSRGQGGYYGYTF
TRBJ1-6	.	many	15	TRBV4-3	TGCGCCAGCAGCCGTACATGGGATAATCTTTCACCCCTCCACTTT	CASSRTWDNLSPLHF
TRBJ1-1	.	many	14	TRBV20-1	TGCAGTGCTAGAGTCCCAGTAATGAACACTGAAGCTTTCTTT	CSARVPVMNTEAFF
TRBJ1-3	.	.	16	TRBV10-3	TGTGCCCCCTCCCGGGACCCTCTTCGCTCTGGAAACACCATATATTTT	CAPSRDPLRSGNTIYF
TRBJ1-1	.	.	11	TRBV19	TGTGCCAGCGAGCGGGGGGGGGAAGCTTTCTTT	CASERGGEAFF
TRBJ1-1	TRBD1	.	16	TRBV20-1	TGCAGTGCAACACTAGCCCGGGACAGCCTGAACACTGAAGCTTTCTTT	CSATLARDSLNTEAFF
TRBJ1-5	.	.	15	TRBV19	TGTGCCAGTAGTAGGGGGGGCAATAGCAATCAGCCCCAGCATTTT	CASSRGGNSNQPQHF
TRBJ1-5	.	.	15	TRBV15	TGTGCCACCAGCAGCGACGGGTCTAGCAATCAGCCCCAGCATTTT	CATSSDGSSNQPQHF
TRBJ2-7	.	many	14	TRBV29-1	TGCAGCGTTATAGGACGGACTGGTCCTACGGAGCAGTACTTC	CSVIGRTGPTEQYF
TRBJ2-3	.	.	13	TRBV20-1	TGCAGTGCCCTCGGACAGTGCACAGGTACGCAGTATTTT	CSALGQCTGTQYF
TRBJ1-2	TRBD1	.	15	TRBV2	TGTGCCAGCAGTCCAGGGACAGGACTAAACTATGGCTACACCTTC	CASSPGTGLNYGYTF
TRBJ2-7	.	.	11	TRBV20-1	TGCAGTGCTAGTCCCTTTAGAGAGCAGTACTTC	CSASPFREQYF
TRBJ2-5	TRBD2	few	16	TRBV24-1	TGTGCCACCAGTGATTTCGGGCTAGCGGGAGTGGAGACCCAGTACTTC	CATSDFGLAGVETQYF
TRBJ2-5	.	.	12	TRBV29-1	TGCAGCGTTGTCGGCTTCCAAGAGACCCAGTACTTC	CSVVGFQETQYF
TRBJ1-6	.	.	13	TRBV7-9	TGTGCCAGCAGCGCAGGACACAATTCACCCCTCCACTTT	CASSAGHNSPLHF
TRBJ2-7	.	.	13	TRBV20-1	TGCAGTGCTCGCGACACGGTAAACTACGAGCAGTACTTC	CSARDTVNYEQYF
TRBJ1-2	.	few	12	TRBV20-1	TGCAGTTACTGGCGGGGGAACTATGGCTACACCTTC	CSYWRGNYGYTF
TRBJ2-1	.	.	13	TRBV7-2	TGTGCCAGCAGCCCGGCTCCCGGGCCTGAGCAGTTCTTC	CASSPAPGPEQFF
TRBJ1-1	.	.	16	TRBV20-1	TGCAGTGCTAGGTCTACGGCAACTCGCCCCGACACTGAAGCTTTCTTT	CSARSTATRPDTEAFF
TRBJ2-1	TRBD1	many	15	TRBV7-3	TGTGCCAGCAGCTTAACGGGGACAGGGTTAAATGAGCAGTTCTTC	CASSLTGTGLNEQFF
TRBJ2-7	TRBD1	once	14	TRBV2	TGTGCCAGCAGGGGAGGACAGGGGACCTACGAGCAGTACTTC	CASRGGQGTYEQYF
TRBJ2-7	.	.	14	TRBV12-3/TRBV12-4	TGTGCCAGCAGTCAAATACAGGCGTGGCTCGAGCAGTACTTC	CASSQIQAWLEQYF
TRBJ1-6	.	.	13	TRBV10-1	TGCGCCAGCAGTGAGCGAGAGAATTCACCCCTCCACTTT	CASSERENSPLHF
TRBJ2-1	.	.	13	TRBV24-1	TGTGCCACCAGTGAAGAGTATCTCAATGAGCAGTTCTTC	CATSEEYLNEQFF
TRBJ1-5	TRBD1	many	17	TRBV10-3	TGTGCCATCAGTGAGACACAGGGGGGTGGAATACAAGGGCCCCAGCATTTT	CAISETQGGGIQGPQHF